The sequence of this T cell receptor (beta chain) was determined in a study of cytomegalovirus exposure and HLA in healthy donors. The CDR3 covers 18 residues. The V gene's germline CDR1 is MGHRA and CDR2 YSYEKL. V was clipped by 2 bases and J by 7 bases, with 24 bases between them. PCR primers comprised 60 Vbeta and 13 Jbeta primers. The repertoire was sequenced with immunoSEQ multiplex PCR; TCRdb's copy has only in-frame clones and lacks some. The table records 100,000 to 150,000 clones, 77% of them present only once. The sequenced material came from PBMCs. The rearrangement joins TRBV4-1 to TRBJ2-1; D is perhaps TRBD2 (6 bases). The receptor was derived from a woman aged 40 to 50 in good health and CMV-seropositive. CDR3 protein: CASSQLDLVADPRNEQFF. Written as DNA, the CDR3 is TGCGCCAGCAGCCAATTGGATTTAGTAGCGGACCCTAGAAATGAGCAGTTCTTC.